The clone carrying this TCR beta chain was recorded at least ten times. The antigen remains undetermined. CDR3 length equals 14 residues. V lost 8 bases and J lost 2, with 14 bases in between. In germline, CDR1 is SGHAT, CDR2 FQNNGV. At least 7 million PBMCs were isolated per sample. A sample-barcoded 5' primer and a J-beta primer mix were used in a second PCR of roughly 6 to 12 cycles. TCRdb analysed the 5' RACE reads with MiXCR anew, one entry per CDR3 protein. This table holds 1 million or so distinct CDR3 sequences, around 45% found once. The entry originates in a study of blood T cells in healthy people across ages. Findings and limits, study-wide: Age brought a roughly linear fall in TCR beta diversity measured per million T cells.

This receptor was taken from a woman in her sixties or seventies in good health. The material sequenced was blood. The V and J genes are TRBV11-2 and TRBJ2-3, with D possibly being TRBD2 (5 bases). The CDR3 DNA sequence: TGTGCCAGCTTGGGAAGCGGATTCACAGATACGCAGTATTTT. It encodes CASLGSGFTDTQYF.